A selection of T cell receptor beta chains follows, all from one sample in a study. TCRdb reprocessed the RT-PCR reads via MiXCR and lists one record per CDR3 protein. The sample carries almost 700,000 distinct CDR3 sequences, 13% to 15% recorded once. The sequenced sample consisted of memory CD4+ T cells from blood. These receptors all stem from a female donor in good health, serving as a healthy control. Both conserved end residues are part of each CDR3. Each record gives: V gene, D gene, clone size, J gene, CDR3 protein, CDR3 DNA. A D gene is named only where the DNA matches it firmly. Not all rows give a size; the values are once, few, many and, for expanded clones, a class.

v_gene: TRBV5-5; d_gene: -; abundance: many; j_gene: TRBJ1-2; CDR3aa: CASSFIPPRGGLNGYTF; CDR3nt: TGTGCCAGCAGCTTTATCCCGCCACGGGGGGGGTTGAACGGCTACACCTTC
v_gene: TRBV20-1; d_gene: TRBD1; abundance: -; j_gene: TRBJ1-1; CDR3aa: CSARDRGRTEAFF; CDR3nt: TGCAGTGCTAGAGACAGGGGGCGCACTGAAGCTTTCTTT
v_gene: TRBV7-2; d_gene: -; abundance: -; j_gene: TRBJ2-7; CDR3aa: CASSFGALYEQYF; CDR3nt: TGTGCCAGCAGCTTCGGGGCCCTCTACGAGCAGTACTTC
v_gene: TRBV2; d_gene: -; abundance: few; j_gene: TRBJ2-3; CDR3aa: CASRNRLISTDTQYF; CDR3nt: TGTGCCAGCAGAAACCGCTTAATTAGCACAGATACGCAGTATTTT
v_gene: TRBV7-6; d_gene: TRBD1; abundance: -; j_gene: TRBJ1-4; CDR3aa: CASSPRGQLNEKLFF; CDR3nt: TGTGCCAGCAGCCCGAGGGGACAGCTTAATGAAAAACTGTTTTTT
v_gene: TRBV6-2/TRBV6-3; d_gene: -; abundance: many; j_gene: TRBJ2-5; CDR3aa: CASSYPVEETQYF; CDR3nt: TGTGCCAGCAGTTACCCGGTAGAGGAGACCCAGTACTTC
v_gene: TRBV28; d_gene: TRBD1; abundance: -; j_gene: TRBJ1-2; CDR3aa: CASSSGEGAGGYTF; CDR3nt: TGTGCCAGCAGTTCTGGAGAGGGGGCAGGGGGCTACACCTTC
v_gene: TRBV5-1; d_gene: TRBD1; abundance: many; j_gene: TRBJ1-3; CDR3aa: CASSVLRQGSSGNTIYF; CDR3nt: TGCGCCAGCAGCGTCCTACGACAGGGTTCTTCTGGAAACACCATATATTTT
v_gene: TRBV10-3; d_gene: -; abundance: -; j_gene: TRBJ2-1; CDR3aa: CATRSDTYNEQFF; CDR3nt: TGTGCCACTCGGTCGGATACTTACAATGAGCAGTTCTTC
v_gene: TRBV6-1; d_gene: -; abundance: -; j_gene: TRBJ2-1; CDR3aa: CASSGGLAYNEQFF; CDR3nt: TGTGCCAGCAGTGGAGGGCTAGCCTACAATGAGCAGTTCTTC